Following are 20 T cell receptor beta chains from one sample sequenced in a study of blood T cell repertoires in COVID-19. Clones were sequenced by immunoSEQ multiplex PCR, and TCRdb holds only the in-frame ones, with some missing. The table shows around 260,000 clones, with more than 85% occurring only once. What was sequenced was peripheral blood. These receptors were taken from a woman aged 25-40 years with COVID-19, enrolled during active disease.

The V call is TRBV6-5, the J call TRBJ1-2; D possibly corresponds to TRBD1 (5 bases). Between the trimmed V and J ends, which lost 4 bases and 8 bases, there was a span of 11 bases. The CDR3 runs to 12 residues. In germline, CDR1 is MNHEY, CDR2 SVGAGI. CDR3 sequence reads: CASSWGREGYTF. For the CDR3, the DNA is TGTGCCAGCAGTTGGGGCCGGGAGGGCTACACCTTC.

V gene TRBV2 combines with J gene TRBJ1-5; TRBD1 is a possible D gene (5 bases). CDR3 size: 15 residues. In germline, CDR1 is SNHLY, CDR2 FYNNEI. Trimming took 4 bases from V and 0 from J, leaving 10 bases between them. The CDR3, as DNA: TGTGCCAGCAGTGGACAGCCCTATAGCAATCAGCCCCAGCATTTT. Amino acids: CASSGQPYSNQPQHF.

The chain combines TRBV3-1 (or the pseudogene TRBV3-2) with TRBJ1-5; D remains ambiguous. CDR1 and CDR2 from the germline V gene are LGHDT and YNNKEL (reference sequence). There are 13 residues in the CDR3. Trimming shortened V by 2 bases and J by 0 bases, and 2 bases separated the two germline ends. The CDR3 sequence is CASSQRSNQPQHF. The CDR3 bases are TGTGCCAGCAGCCAACGTAGCAATCAGCCCCAGCATTTT.

V is TRBV28 and J is TRBJ1-6; 8 bases align to TRBD1. CDR3 length: 14 amino acids. Germline V gives CDR1 MDHEN, CDR2 SYDVKM. Trimming removed 4 bases from V and 7 bases from J; junction bases left unmatched: 3. CDR3 region: CASSSTGVNSPLHF. DNA for the CDR3: TGTGCCAGCAGTTCGACAGGGGTAAATTCACCCCTCCACTTT.

The gene calls are TRBV30 and TRBJ2-5, with 8 bases matching TRBD1. CDR3 length: 14 residues. Germline-derived CDR1 and CDR2 are GTSNPN and SVGIG (reference sequence). V dropped 5 bases and J dropped 5; count of bases not matched to a gene: 10. The chain's CDR3 is CAWGGQGFGETQYF. The CDR3 DNA is TGTGCCTGGGGAGGACAGGGATTTGGGGAGACCCAGTACTTC. Full variable domain (rest looked up from reference TRBV30 and TRBJ2-5): SQTIHQWPATLVQPVGSPLSLECTVEGTSNPNLYWYRQAAGRGLQLLFYSVGIGQISSEVPQNLSASRPQDRQFILSSKKLLLSDSGFYLCAWGGQGFGETQYFGPGTRLLVL.

The chain combines TRBV28 with TRBJ1-1; D remains unclear. The CDR3 consists of 15 residues. V was trimmed by 6 bases and J by 3 bases, leaving 17 bases between them. Germline CDR1 is MDHEN and CDR2 is SYDVKM. The CDR3 region is CASSLLGERDTEAFF. CDR3 nucleotide sequence: TGTGCCAGCAGCCTTCTCGGGGAGAGGGACACTGAAGCTTTCTTT.

This chain connects TRBV4-1 to TRBJ2-3, with a tentative D call TRBD2 (5 bases). Trimming cost V 1 base and J 4 bases, with 12 bases left between them. The germline CDR1 and CDR2 sequences are MGHRA and YSYEKL. The CDR3 consists of 15 residues. The CDR3, as DNA: TGCGCCAGCAGCCAAGGAGACCTAGCAGCAGATACGCAGTATTTT. This gives the protein CASSQGDLAADTQYF.

The chain employs TRBV2 and TRBJ2-1; TRBD1 agrees at 8 bases. The germline CDR1 and CDR2 sequences are SNHLY and FYNNEI. With 0 bases clipped from V and 14 bases from J, the junction kept 0 bases outside the gene matches. This CDR3 region has 11 residues. The CDR3 spells CASSEAGQEFF. CDR3 sequence (DNA): TGTGCCAGCAGTGAAGCGGGACAGGAGTTCTTC.

Only one count was recorded for this clone. The V gene is TRBV5-1, the J gene TRBJ2-3; D perhaps matches TRBD2 (6 bases). V was cut by 4 bases and J by 1 base, with 10 bases left in between. The CDR3 is 14 residues long. In germline, CDR1 is SGHRS, CDR2 YFSETQ. This CDR3 reads CASSPSGGTDTQYF. CDR3 nucleotide sequence: TGCGCCAGCAGCCCTTCGGGGGGCACAGATACGCAGTATTTT.

This sequence joins TRBV29-1 and TRBJ1-2; D gene uncertain. V dropped 0 bases and J dropped 7 bases, with 15 bases sitting between them. CDR3 size: 14 residues. Germline values: CDR1 SQVTM, CDR2 ANQGSEA. CDR3 residues: CSVEEGAGVGGYTF. In DNA, the CDR3 is TGCAGCGTTGAAGAGGGCGCAGGCGTCGGTGGCTACACCTTC.

V gene TRBV5-4 combines with J gene TRBJ1-5, with D hard to call. The length of the CDR3 is 13 residues. Trimming removed 4 bases at V and 4 bases at J, with 9 bases between. Germline V gene lookup returns CDR1 SGHNT and CDR2 YYREEE (reference sequence). The CDR3 loop is CASSPGKNQPQHF. The CDR3 bases are TGTGCCAGCAGCCCGGGGAAAAATCAGCCCCAGCATTTT.

This chain links TRBV19 with TRBJ1-1; TRBD1 matches at 7 bases. V shed 3 bases, J shed 5 bases, and the junction held 12 bases outside the gene matches. CDR1 is LNHDA and CDR2 is SQIVND in the germline V gene (reference sequence). The CDR3 consists of 16 residues. The CDR3 coding sequence is TGTGCCAGTAGTATGGGACAGCCGATTCGGGGAACTGAAGCTTTCTTT. As protein: CASSMGQPIRGTEAFF. Filled out from reference TRBV19 and TRBJ1-1, the complete variable domain reads DGGITQSPKYLFRKEGQNVTLSCEQNLNHDAMYWYRQDPGQGLRLIYYSQIVNDFQKGDIAEGYSVSREKKESFPLTVTSAQKNPTAFYLCASSMGQPIRGTEAFFGQGTRLTVV.

There are a few counts of this clone. J is TRBJ2-5 and V is TRBV10-1, with TRBD2 matching over 10 bases. Germline CDR1 and CDR2: WNHNN and SYGVQD (reference sequence). The CDR3 consists of 16 residues. The trim removed 2 bases at V and 2 bases at J, leaving 5 bases unmatched. Written as DNA, the CDR3 is TGCGCCAGCAGTGAGGGCCCTAGCGGGGGACAAGAGACCCAGTACTTC. Protein: CASSEGPSGGQETQYF.

At least ten counts were recorded for this clone. The gene calls are TRBV7-9 and TRBJ1-2; 9 positions match TRBD1. The J segment lost 4 bases and the V segment lost 2 bases, leaving 8 bases of the junction unmatched. Germline CDR1 is SEHNR and CDR2 is FQNEAQ (reference sequence). This CDR3 has 16 amino acids. CDR3 loop: CASSLRDRGDFYGYTF. CDR3 DNA: TGTGCCAGCAGCTTAAGAGACAGGGGGGACTTCTATGGCTACACCTTC.

The chain employs TRBV5-5 and TRBJ2-7; D gene ambiguous. There are 18 residues in the CDR3. V lost 4 bases to trimming and J lost 1 base, with 24 bases between them. The germline V gene has CDR1 SGHKS and CDR2 YYEKEE (reference sequence). CDR3 coding DNA: TGTGCCAGCAGCCGAAACCTTGCTGCGTCTGACTCTTCCTACGAGCAGTACTTC. It encodes CASSRNLAASDSSYEQYF.

This chain uses TRBV19 with TRBJ1-1; TRBD1 might be the D (6 bases). V dropped 3 bases and J dropped 7 bases, with 15 bases sitting between them. Germline values: CDR1 LNHDA, CDR2 SQIVND (reference sequence). This CDR3 comprises 14 residues. The CDR3 DNA follows: TGTGCCAGTAGTATGCAGACGGACAGCCATGAAGCTTTCTTT. It encodes CASSMQTDSHEAFF.

J is TRBJ1-1 and V is TRBV6-5, with a weak D call TRBD1 (6 bases). With 4 bases removed from V and 4 bases from J, the gap between germline ends came to 10 bases. Germline V gene data show CDR1 as MNHEY and CDR2 as SVGAGI. CDR3 length equals 13 residues. The CDR3 nucleotides are TGTGCCAGCAGTTTTCGGGGGGCCACTGAAGCTTTCTTT. Its translation is CASSFRGATEAFF.

The chain couples TRBV6-5 to TRBJ2-1, with TRBD2 matching over 12 bases. Per the germline V gene, CDR1 is MNHEY and CDR2 is SVGAGI. This CDR3 is built from 15 residues. J lost 9 bases, V lost 0 bases, and 3 bases had no gene match. The CDR3 nucleotides read TGTGCCAGCAGTTACTCGACTAGCGGGAGAGGTGAGCAGTTCTTC. This encodes CASSYSTSGRGEQFF.

In DNA form, the CDR3 reads TGTGCCAGCAGCGTAGCTGAAGGTCGCGCGGGTAATTCACCCCTCCACTTT. Translating gives CASSVAEGRAGNSPLHF. The J gene is TRBJ1-6, the V gene TRBV9; D not certain. V was clipped by 0 bases and J by 6 bases, with 16 bases between them. CDR3 size: 17 residues. Germline V lookup: CDR1 SGDLS, CDR2 YYNGEE.

The chain joins TRBV11-3 to TRBJ2-5; D gene unclear. The V gene's germline CDR1 is SGHNT and CDR2 YENEEA. V was trimmed by 3 bases and J by 0 bases, leaving 2 bases between them. The CDR3 length is 12 residues. The CDR3 loop is CASSFYQETQYF. Written as DNA, the CDR3 is TGTGCCAGCAGCTTCTACCAAGAGACCCAGTACTTC.